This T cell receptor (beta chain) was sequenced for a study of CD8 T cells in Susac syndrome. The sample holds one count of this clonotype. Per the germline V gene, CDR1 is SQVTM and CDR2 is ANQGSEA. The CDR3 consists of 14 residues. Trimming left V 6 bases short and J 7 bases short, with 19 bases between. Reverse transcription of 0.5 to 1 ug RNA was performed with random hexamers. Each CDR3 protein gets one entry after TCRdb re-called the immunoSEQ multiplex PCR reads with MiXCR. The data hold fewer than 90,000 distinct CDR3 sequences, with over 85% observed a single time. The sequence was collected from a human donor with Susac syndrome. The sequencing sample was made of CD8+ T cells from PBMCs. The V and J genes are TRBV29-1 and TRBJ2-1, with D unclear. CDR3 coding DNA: TGCAGCGTCCCTGGGTACGCCCAAGGTAATGAGCAGTTCTTC. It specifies CSVPGYAQGNEQFF.